The clone carrying this T cell receptor beta chain appeared many times. Its antigen is undetermined. It was uncontrolled infection, other autoimmune disease, pregnancy or lactation that excluded patients. Clinical symptoms, serum thyroxine and TRAb, thyroid ultrasound and orbital computed tomography together formed the diagnostic basis. The CDR3 sequence is 15 residues long. Trimming stripped 2 bases from V and 1 base from J, with 11 bases between. CDR1 is SGHVS, CDR2 FNYEAQ, per germline. These data belong to a study of T cells in Graves' hyperthyroidism and ophthalmopathy. Broader study findings: Most clonotypes expanded in the thyroid (above 0.001) were also present in blood.

Using RNA transcripts as the source, TCR beta CDR3 regions were amplified. HTBI primers were employed in a first-round RT-PCR of the TCR CDR3. Via MiXCR, TCRdb re-called the multiplex PCR reads, giving one row per CDR3 protein. The sample shows under 250,000 distinct CDR3 sequences, around 25% of them seen only once. The chain is built from TRBV7-6 and TRBJ2-5; D tentatively fits TRBD1 or TRBD2 (6 bases each). The specimen sequenced was blood. This sequence originates from a woman between 40 and 55 years old with Graves' ophthalmopathy. DNA for the CDR3: TGTGCCAGCAGCTTAACCAGGGGACTCCAAGAGACCCAGTACTTC. Protein: CASSLTRGLQETQYF.